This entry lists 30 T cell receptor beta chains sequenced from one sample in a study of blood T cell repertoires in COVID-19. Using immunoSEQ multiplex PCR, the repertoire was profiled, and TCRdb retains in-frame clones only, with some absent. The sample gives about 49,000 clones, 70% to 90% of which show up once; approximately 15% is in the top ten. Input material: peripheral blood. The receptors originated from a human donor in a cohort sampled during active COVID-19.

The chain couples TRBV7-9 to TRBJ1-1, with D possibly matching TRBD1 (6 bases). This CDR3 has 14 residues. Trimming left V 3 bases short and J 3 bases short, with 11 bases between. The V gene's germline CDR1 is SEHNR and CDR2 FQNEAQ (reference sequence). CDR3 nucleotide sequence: TGTGCCAGCAGCTTCGCAGGGGTCTACACTGAAGCTTTCTTT. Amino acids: CASSFAGVYTEAFF.

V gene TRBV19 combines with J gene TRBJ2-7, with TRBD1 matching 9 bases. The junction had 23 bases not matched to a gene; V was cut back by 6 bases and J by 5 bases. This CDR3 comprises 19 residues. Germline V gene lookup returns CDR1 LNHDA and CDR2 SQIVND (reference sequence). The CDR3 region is CASSESWHHLTGGVHEQYF. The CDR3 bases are TGTGCCAGTAGCGAGTCCTGGCACCACCTTACAGGGGGCGTCCACGAGCAGTACTTC.

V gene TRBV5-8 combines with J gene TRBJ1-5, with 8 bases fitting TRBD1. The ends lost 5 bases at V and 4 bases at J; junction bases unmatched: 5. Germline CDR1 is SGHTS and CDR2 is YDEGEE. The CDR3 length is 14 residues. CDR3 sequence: CASRLGQGNQPQHF. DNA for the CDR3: TGTGCCAGCAGACTAGGACAGGGAAATCAGCCCCAGCATTTT.

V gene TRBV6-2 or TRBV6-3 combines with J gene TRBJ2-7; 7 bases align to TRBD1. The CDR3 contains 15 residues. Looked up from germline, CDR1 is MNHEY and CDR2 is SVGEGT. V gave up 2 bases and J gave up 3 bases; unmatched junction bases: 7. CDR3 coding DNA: TGTGCCAGCAGTTACAGGGCCCGGGACAGCTACGAGCAGTACTTC. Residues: CASSYRARDSYEQYF.

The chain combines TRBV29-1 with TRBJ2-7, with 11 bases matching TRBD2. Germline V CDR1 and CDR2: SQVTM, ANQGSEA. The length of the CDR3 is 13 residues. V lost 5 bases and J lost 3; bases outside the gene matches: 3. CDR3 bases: TGCAGCGTTAGACTAGCGGGGTTCTACGAGCAGTACTTC. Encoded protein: CSVRLAGFYEQYF.

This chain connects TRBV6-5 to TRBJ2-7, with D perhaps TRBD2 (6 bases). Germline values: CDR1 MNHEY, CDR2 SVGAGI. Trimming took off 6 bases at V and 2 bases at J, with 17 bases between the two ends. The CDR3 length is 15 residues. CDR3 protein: CASRPPGLRAYEQYF. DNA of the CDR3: TGTGCCAGCAGACCTCCGGGACTCAGAGCCTACGAGCAGTACTTC.

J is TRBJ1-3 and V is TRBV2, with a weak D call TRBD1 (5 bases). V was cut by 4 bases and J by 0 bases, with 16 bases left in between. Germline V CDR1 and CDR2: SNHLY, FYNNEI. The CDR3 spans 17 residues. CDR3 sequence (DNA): TGTGCCAGCAGTGGAAGGGGCAGGGAGGTCTCTGGAAACACCATATATTTT. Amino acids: CASSGRGREVSGNTIYF.

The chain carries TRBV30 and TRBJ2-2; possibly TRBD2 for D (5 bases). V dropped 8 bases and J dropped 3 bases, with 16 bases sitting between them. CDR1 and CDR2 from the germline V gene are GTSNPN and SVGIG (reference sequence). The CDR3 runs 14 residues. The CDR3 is CAGRLRVDTGELFF. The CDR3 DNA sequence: TGTGCCGGCAGATTGAGGGTCGACACCGGGGAGCTGTTTTTT.

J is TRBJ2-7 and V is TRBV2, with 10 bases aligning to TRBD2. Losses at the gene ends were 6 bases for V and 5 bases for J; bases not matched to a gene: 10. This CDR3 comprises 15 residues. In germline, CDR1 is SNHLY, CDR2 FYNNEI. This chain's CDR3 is CASRKAGTSAHEQYF. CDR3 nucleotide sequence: TGTGCCAGCAGAAAAGCCGGGACTAGCGCCCACGAGCAGTACTTC.

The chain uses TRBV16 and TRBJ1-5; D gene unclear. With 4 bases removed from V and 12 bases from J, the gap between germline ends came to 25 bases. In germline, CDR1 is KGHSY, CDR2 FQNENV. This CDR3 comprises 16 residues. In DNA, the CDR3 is TGTGCCAGCAGCCCAGGCACAGCGGGTGCGGGTCGGGTCCAGCATTTT. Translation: CASSPGTAGAGRVQHF. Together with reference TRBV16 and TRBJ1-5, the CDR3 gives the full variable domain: GEEVAQTPKHLVRGEGQKAKLYCAPIKGHSYVFWYQQVLKNEFKFLISFQNENVFDETGMPKERFSAKCLPNSPCSLEIQATKLEDSAVYFCASSPGTAGAGRVQHFGDGTRLSIL.

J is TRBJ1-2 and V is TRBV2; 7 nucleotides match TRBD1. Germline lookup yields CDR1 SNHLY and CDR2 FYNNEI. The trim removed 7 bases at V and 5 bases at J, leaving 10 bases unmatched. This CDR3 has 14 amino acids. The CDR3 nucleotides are TGTGCCAGCACCGGGACAGTGGTACTATATGGCTACACCTTC. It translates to CASTGTVVLYGYTF.

This chain's CDR3 is CASILMGGNQPQHF. The CDR3 nucleotides read TGTGCCAGCATTCTAATGGGGGGGAATCAGCCCCAGCATTTT. This chain connects TRBV28 to TRBJ1-5; a possible D gene is TRBD1 (5 bases). The V gene's germline CDR1 is MDHEN and CDR2 SYDVKM. V gave up 7 bases and J gave up 4 bases, with 14 bases separating them. CDR3 size: 14 residues.

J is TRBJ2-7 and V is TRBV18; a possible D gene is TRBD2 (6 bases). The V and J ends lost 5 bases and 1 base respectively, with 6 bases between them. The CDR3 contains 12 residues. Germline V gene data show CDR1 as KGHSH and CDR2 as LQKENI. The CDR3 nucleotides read TGTGCCAGCTCAGGGACTTCCTACGAGCAGTACTTC. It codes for CASSGTSYEQYF.

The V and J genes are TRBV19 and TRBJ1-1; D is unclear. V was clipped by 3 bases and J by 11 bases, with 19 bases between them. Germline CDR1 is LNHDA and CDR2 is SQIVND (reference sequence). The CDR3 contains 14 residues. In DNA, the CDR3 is TGTGCCAGTAGTATCCTCGGAGATCCACTGAGGGCTTTCTTT. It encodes CASSILGDPLRAFF. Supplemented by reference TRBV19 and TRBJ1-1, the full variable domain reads DGGITQSPKYLFRKEGQNVTLSCEQNLNHDAMYWYRQDPGQGLRLIYYSQIVNDFQKGDIAEGYSVSREKKESFPLTVTSAQKNPTAFYLCASSILGDPLRAFFGQGTRLTVV.

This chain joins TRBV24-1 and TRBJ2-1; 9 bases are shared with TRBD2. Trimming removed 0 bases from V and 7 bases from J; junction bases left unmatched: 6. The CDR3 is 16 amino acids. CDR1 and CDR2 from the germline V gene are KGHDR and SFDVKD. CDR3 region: CATSDLRLAGVNEQFF. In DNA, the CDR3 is TGTGCCACCAGTGATTTGAGGTTAGCGGGAGTGAATGAGCAGTTCTTC.

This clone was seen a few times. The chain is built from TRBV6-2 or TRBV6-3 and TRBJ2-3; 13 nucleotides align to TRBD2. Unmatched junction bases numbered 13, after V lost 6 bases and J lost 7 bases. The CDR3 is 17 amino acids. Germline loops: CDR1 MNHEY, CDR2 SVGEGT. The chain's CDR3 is CASSLGTSGMARNTQYF. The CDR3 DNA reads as TGTGCCAGCAGCTTAGGGACTAGCGGGATGGCCAGGAATACGCAGTATTTT.

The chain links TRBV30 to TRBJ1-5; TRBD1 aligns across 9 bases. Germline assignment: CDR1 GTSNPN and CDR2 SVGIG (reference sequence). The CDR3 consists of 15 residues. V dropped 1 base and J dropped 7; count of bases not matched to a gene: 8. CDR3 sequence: CAWSGGIDRGQPQHF. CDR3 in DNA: TGTGCCTGGAGTGGGGGGATAGACAGGGGGCAGCCCCAGCATTTT.

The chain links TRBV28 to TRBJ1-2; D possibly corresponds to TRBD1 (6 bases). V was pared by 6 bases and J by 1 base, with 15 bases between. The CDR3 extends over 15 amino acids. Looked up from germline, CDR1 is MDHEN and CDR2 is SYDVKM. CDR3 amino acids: CASRDGGPVNYGYTF. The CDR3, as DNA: TGTGCCAGCAGGGATGGGGGCCCGGTTAACTATGGCTACACCTTC.

The CDR3 nucleotides are TGTGCCAGCAGCCCCCACTTGACTAGCGGGGGGCTCAATGAGCAGTTCTTC. This sequence encodes CASSPHLTSGGLNEQFF. The rearrangement uses TRBV9 and TRBJ2-1; TRBD2 agrees at 13 bases. V lost 4 bases to trimming and J lost 6 bases; unmatched junction nucleotides: 10. In germline, CDR1 is SGDLS, CDR2 YYNGEE. This CDR3 comprises 17 residues.

The CDR3 coding sequence is TGTGCCAGCAGTTTCAGAACCGGGGAGCTGTTTTTT. Translating it yields CASSFRTGELFF. The chain is built from TRBV27 and TRBJ2-2; D is unclear. Trimming pared 3 bases from V and 5 bases from J, leaving 4 bases between. The CDR3 has 12 amino acids. The V gene's germline CDR1 is MNHEY and CDR2 SMNVEV (reference sequence).

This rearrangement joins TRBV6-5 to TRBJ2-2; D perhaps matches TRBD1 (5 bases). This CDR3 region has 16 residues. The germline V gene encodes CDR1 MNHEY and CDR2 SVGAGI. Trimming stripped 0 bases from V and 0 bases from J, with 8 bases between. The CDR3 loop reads CASSYSPRANTGELFF. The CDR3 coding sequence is TGTGCCAGCAGTTACTCACCCAGGGCGAACACCGGGGAGCTGTTTTTT.

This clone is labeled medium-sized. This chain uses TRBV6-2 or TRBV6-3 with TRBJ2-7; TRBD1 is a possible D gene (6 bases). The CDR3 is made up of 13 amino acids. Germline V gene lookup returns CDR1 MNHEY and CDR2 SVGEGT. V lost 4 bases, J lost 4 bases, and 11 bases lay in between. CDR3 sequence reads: CASSSNREYEQYF. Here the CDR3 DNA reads TGTGCCAGCAGTTCAAACAGGGAGTACGAGCAGTACTTC.

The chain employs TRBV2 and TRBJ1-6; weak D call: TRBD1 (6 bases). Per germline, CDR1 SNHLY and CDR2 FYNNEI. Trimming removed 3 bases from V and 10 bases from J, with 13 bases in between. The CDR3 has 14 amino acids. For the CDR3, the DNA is TGTGCCAGCAGTGACGCAGGACAGTGGTCACCCCTCCACTTT. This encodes CASSDAGQWSPLHF.

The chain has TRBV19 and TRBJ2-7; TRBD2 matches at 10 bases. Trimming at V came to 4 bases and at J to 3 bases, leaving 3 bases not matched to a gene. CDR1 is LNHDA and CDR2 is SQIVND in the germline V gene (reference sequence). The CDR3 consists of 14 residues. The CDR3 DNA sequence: TGTGCCAGTAGTACGTGGACTAGCGGCTACGAGCAGTACTTC. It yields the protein CASSTWTSGYEQYF.

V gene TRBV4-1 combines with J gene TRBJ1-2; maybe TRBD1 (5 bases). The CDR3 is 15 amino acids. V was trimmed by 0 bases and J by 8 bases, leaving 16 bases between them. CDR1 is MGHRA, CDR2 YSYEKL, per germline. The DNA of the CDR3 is TGCGCCAGCAGCCAAGATCCGAACAGGATTGTGGGCTACACCTTC. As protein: CASSQDPNRIVGYTF.

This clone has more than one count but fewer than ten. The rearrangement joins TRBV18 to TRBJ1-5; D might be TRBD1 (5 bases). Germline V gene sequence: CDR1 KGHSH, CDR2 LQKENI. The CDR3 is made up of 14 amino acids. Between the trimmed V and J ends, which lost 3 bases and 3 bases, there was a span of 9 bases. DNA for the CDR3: TGTGCCAGCTCACCGGCCAGGGCCAATCAGCCCCAGCATTTT. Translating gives CASSPARANQPQHF.

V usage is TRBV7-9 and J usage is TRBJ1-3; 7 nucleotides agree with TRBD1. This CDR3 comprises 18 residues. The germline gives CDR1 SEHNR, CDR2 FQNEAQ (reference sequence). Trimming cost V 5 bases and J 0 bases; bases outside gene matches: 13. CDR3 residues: CASSHPPGTVNSGNTIYF. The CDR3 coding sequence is TGTGCCAGCAGCCACCCTCCCGGGACAGTTAACTCTGGAAACACCATATATTTT. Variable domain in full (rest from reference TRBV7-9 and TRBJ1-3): DTGVSQNPRHKITKRGQNVTFRCDPISEHNRLYWYRQTLGQGPEFLTYFQNEAQLEKSRLLSDRFSAERPKGSFSTLEIQRTEQGDSAMYLCASSHPPGTVNSGNTIYFGEGSWLTVV.

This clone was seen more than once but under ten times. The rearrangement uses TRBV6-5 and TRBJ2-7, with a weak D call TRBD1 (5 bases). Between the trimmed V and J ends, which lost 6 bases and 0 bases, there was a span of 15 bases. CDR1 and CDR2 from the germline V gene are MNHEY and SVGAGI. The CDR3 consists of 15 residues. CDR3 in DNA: TGTGCCAGCAGCCAAGACAGTCGAGCCTCCTACGAGCAGTACTTC. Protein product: CASSQDSRASYEQYF.

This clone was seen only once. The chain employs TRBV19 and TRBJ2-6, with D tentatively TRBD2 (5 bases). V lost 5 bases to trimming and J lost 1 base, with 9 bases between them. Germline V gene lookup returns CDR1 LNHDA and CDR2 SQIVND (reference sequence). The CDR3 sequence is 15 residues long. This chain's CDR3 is CASSLRESGANVLTF. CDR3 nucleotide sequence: TGTGCCAGTAGTTTAAGGGAGTCTGGGGCCAACGTCCTGACTTTC.

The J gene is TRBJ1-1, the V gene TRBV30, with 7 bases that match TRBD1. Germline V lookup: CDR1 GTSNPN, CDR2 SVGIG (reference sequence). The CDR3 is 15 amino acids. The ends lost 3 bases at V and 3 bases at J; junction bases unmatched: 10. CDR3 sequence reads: CAWRRFDRVDTEAFF. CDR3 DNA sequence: TGTGCCTGGAGGAGATTCGACAGGGTCGACACTGAAGCTTTCTTT.